These T cell receptor beta chains were read from a single sample in a study of neurological immune-mediated disorders. TCRdb recomputed calls from the 5' RACE reads with MiXCR, one row per CDR3 protein. The repertoire includes tens of thousands of distinct CDR3 sequences, under 3.5% of them detected once, and 3% to 4% sits in the top ten. The sample was PBMCs. The receptors were gathered from a man aged 35 to 55 with multiple sclerosis. The CDR3 runs from the conserved cysteine through the conserved F or W. Each record gives: CDR3 length, D gene, V gene, clone size, J gene, CDR3 DNA, CDR3 protein. A D gene is named only where the DNA matches it firmly. Clone sizes are given selectively: once, few, many, or a class where the clone is expanded.

12	TRBD2	TRBV7-2	many	TRBJ2-2	TGTGCCTTAAGCGGGGACACCGGGGAGCTGTTTTTT	CALSGDTGELFF
15	-	TRBV10-1	-	TRBJ2-1	TGCGCCAGCATCAGGGGGGACAGAACTTCAAATGAGCAGTTCTTC	CASIRGDRTSNEQFF
15	-	TRBV10-3	many	TRBJ1-6	TGTGCCACCCGGGACACCCGCTCCTATAATTCACCCCTCCACTTT	CATRDTRSYNSPLHF
14	TRBD2	TRBV15	many	TRBJ2-1	TGTGCCACCAGCAGAGATCTTCGGGGGGATGAGCAGTTCTTC	CATSRDLRGDEQFF
15	-	TRBV12-5	many	TRBJ2-6	TGTGCTAGTGTACCATCAGGGTCTGGGGCCAACGTCCTGACTTTC	CASVPSGSGANVLTF
15	-	TRBV15	many	TRBJ1-4	TGTGCCACCAGCAGAGTGGAGGAGCCTAATGAAAAACTGTTTTTT	CATSRVEEPNEKLFF
12	-	TRBV20-1	many	TRBJ2-7	TGCAGTGCTAAACTGAAGTCCTACGAGCAGTACTTC	CSAKLKSYEQYF
16	TRBD1	TRBV19	many	TRBJ1-2	TGTGCCAGTAGTATTCGGGACAGGGTCGGTGGCTATGGCTACACCTTC	CASSIRDRVGGYGYTF
15	-	TRBV5-6	many	TRBJ2-1	TGTGCCAGCAGCTTGTTTGGGGGGTCCTACAATGAGCAGTTCTTC	CASSLFGGSYNEQFF
13	-	TRBV10-3	many	TRBJ1-2	TGTGCCATCAGTGAGTCGGACTCAGATGGCTACACCTTC	CAISESDSDGYTF
14	-	TRBV20-1	many	TRBJ2-3	TGCAGTGCCCTGGGGCTCCTTCCCGGAGATACGCAGTATTTT	CSALGLLPGDTQYF
13	-	TRBV5-1	many	TRBJ2-5	TGCGCTTCACAACAGGGTAGTCAAGAGACCCAGTACTTC	CASQQGSQETQYF
14	-	TRBV7-2	many	TRBJ2-2	TGTGCCAGCAGCTTCATGGTGTACACCGGGGAGCTGTTTTTT	CASSFMVYTGELFF
12	-	TRBV5-6	many	TRBJ1-2	TGTGCCAGCAGCTATACTAACTATGGCTACACCTTC	CASSYTNYGYTF
19	TRBD2	TRBV24-1	many	TRBJ2-1	TGTGCCACCAGTGATTCAGGGGTTACTAGCGGGAGTCCCTACAATGAGCAGTTCTTC	CATSDSGVTSGSPYNEQFF
14	-	TRBV5-1	many	TRBJ1-1	TGCGCCAGCAGCTTGTGGGATGGGAACACTGAAGCTTTCTTT	CASSLWDGNTEAFF
15	-	TRBV12-3/TRBV12-4	many	TRBJ2-7	TGTGCCAGCAGTTTACTACGTGGGAGCTCCTACGAGCAGTACTTC	CASSLLRGSSYEQYF
14	-	TRBV7-2	few	TRBJ2-3	TGTGCCAGCAGCTTCCGGGGGCCCACAGATACGCAGTATTTT	CASSFRGPTDTQYF
13	-	TRBV6-1	-	TRBJ1-2	TGTGCCAGCAGTGCCTCAGATAACTATGGCTACACCTTC	CASSASDNYGYTF
16	TRBD1	TRBV5-1	many	TRBJ1-1	TGCGCCAGCAGCTTGGGACCAGGGGGCGCAGGGACTGAAGCTTTCTTT	CASSLGPGGAGTEAFF
13	TRBD2	TRBV20-1	many	TRBJ2-3	TGCAGTGCGCTCGGACTAGGTGCCGATACGCAGTATTTT	CSALGLGADTQYF
14	-	TRBV7-8	many	TRBJ2-7	TGTGCCAGCAGCTTCGCCTGGGAGCCCTACGAGCAGTACTTC	CASSFAWEPYEQYF
14	-	TRBV6-5	many	TRBJ1-1	TGTGCCAGCAGGAGGGCGACGATGAACACTGAAGCTTTCTTT	CASRRATMNTEAFF
13	-	TRBV11-1	many	TRBJ2-5	TGTGCCAGCAGCCCCCGCTGGGGAGGAACCCAGTACTTC	CASSPRWGGTQYF
13	-	TRBV5-1	many	TRBJ1-1	TGCGCCAGCAGCTTGGAACCCCTGGGGGAAGCTTTCTTT	CASSLEPLGEAFF
14	-	TRBV5-1	many	TRBJ1-4	TGCGCCAGCAGCTTGACAACAGCTAATGAAAAACTGTTTTTT	CASSLTTANEKLFF
15	TRBD2	TRBV11-1	many	TRBJ2-5	TGTGCCAGCAGCTTTACTAGCGGGGGGCAAGAGACCCAGTACTTC	CASSFTSGGQETQYF
15	-	TRBV20-1	many	TRBJ1-5	TGCAGTGCTAGAGAAGCGGGGGGTATAATTCAGCCCCAGCATTTT	CSAREAGGIIQPQHF
15	TRBD2	TRBV6-1	-	TRBJ2-2	TGTGCCAGCAGTGAAGGGCTAGCGGGCACCGGGGAGCTGTTTTTT	CASSEGLAGTGELFF
12	-	TRBV20-1	many	TRBJ2-5	TGCAGCCCCAGGGACACCCAAGAGACCCAGTACTTC	CSPRDTQETQYF
14	-	TRBV11-2	many	TRBJ1-4	TGTGCCAGCAGCTCCCAGGCAACTAATGAAAAACTGTTTTTT	CASSSQATNEKLFF
13	-	TRBV5-1	many	TRBJ2-3	TGCGCCAGCAGCCCAAACGGTGGAGATACGCAGTATTTT	CASSPNGGDTQYF
16	TRBD2	TRBV11-1	many	TRBJ2-3	TGTGCCAGCAGCCCGTTAGCGGGGGCCCTCACAGATACGCAGTATTTT	CASSPLAGALTDTQYF
15	-	TRBV11-2	many	TRBJ2-1	TGTGCCAGCAGTCGAAGCGTTGGGGGCTTTAATGAGCAGTTCTTC	CASSRSVGGFNEQFF
11	-	TRBV20-1	many	TRBJ2-5	TGCAGTGCTGAACTGGGAGAGACCCAGTACTTC	CSAELGETQYF
10	-	TRBV6-2/TRBV6-3	-	TRBJ1-1	TGTGCCACCCGTAACACTGAAGCTTTCTTT	CATRNTEAFF
19	TRBD2	TRBV14	many	TRBJ2-1	TGTGCCAGCAGCCAATCGGGGGCGGGAGGCCCGGGCTCCTACAATGAGCAGTTCTTC	CASSQSGAGGPGSYNEQFF
14	-	TRBV20-1	many	TRBJ1-2	TGCAGTGCTCCTCCCCCACAGCTTACCTATGGCTACACCTTC	CSAPPPQLTYGYTF
14	TRBD1	TRBV5-1	many	TRBJ1-3	TGCGCCAGCAGCACGGACAGGGCTGGAAACACCATATATTTT	CASSTDRAGNTIYF
16	TRBD1	TRBV7-8	many	TRBJ1-3	TGTGCCAGCAGCCCGGTGACAGGGGGCTCTGGAAACACCATATATTTT	CASSPVTGGSGNTIYF
13	-	TRBV20-1	many	TRBJ2-5	TGCAGTGCTAGTAAAGGGACGGGGGAGACCCAGTACTTC	CSASKGTGETQYF
16	-	TRBV5-5	many	TRBJ2-5	TGTGCCAGCAGCTGGTATGGGGACTTTGGACAAGAGACCCAGTACTTC	CASSWYGDFGQETQYF